This TCR beta chain was captured by sequencing in a study of Graves' ophthalmopathy and Graves' hyperthyroidism. CDR3 length equals 14 residues. V dropped 3 bases and J dropped 10; count of bases not matched to a gene: 9. Germline V gives CDR1 GTSNPN, CDR2 SVGIG (reference sequence). Whole-study results and caveats: This model predicted ophthalmopathy progression (sensitivity 70.59%, specificity 72% to 85%). Ophthalmopathy could be told apart from stable hyperthyroidism by a 13-signature model (about 88% sensitivity, approximately 81% specificity).

From RNA, the CDR3 regions of TCR beta chains were amplified and sequenced. Scientists carried out first-round RT-PCR using HTBI primers and then a second-round multiplex PCR. MiXCR, run by TCRdb on the multiplex PCR reads, gives a single entry per CDR3 protein. This sample carries around 400,000 distinct CDR3 sequences, around 21% of them seen once, and the ten largest clones take roughly 3.2%. Stable hyperthyroidism meant no progression to ophthalmopathy within 18 months of follow-up. This clonotype was observed many times. The antigen remains unidentified. The V call is TRBV30, the J call TRBJ1-4, with 9 bases fitting TRBD1. The sequenced sample consisted of peripheral blood. The clonotype was recovered from a woman between 18 and 29 years old with stable Graves' hyperthyroidism. CDR3 nucleotide sequence: TGTGCCTGGAGCGGGACAGGGTGGGGGGGAAAACTGTTTTTT. It codes for CAWSGTGWGGKLFF.